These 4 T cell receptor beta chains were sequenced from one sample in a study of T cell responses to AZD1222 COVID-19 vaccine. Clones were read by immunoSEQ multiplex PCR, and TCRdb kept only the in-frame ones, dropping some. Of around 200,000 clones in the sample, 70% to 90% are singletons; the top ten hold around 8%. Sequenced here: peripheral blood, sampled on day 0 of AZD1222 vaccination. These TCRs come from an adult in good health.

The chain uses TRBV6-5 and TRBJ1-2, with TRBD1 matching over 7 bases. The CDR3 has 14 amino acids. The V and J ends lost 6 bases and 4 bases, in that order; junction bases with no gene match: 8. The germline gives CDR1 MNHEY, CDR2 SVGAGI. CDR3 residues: CASRPGGSAYGYTF. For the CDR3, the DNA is TGTGCCAGCAGACCAGGGGGTTCCGCCTATGGCTACACCTTC.

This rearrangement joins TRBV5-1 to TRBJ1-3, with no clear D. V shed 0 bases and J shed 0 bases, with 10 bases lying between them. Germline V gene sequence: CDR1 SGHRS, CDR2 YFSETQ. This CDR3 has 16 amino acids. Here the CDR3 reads CASSLVVGFSGNTIYF. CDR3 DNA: TGCGCCAGCAGCTTGGTGGTCGGGTTCTCTGGAAACACCATATATTTT.

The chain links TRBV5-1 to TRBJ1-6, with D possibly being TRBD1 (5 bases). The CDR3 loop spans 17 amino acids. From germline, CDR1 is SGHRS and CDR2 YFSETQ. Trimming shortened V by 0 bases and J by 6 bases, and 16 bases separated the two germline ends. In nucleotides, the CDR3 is TGCGCCAGCAGCTTGGGGGACTGGGGACCCCGTAATTCACCCCTCCACTTT. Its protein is CASSLGDWGPRNSPLHF.

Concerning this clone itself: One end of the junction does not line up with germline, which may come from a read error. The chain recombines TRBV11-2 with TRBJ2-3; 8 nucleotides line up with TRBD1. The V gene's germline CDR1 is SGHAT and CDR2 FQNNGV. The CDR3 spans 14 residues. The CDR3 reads CASSSPTPGTGLWF. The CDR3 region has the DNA TGTGCCAGCAGCTCCCCAACTCCCGGGACAGGACTGTGGTTT.